Only a few counts were recorded for the clone carrying this TCR beta chain. Its antigen is as yet unknown. Germline V lookup: CDR1 LNHDA, CDR2 SQIVND (reference sequence). V shed 3 bases and J shed 7 bases, with 13 bases lying between them. The CDR3 covers 15 residues. Library preparation for TCR beta used quantitative 5'-RACE with molecular barcodes. One entry per CDR3 protein results from TCRdb running MiXCR on the 5' RACE reads. The sample holds approximately 440,000 distinct CDR3 sequences, 17% seen once. These data are taken from a study of CD8 T cells in ankylosing spondylitis. Findings and limits, study-wide: Typical of ankylosing spondylitis blood, it appeared, was a TCR beta motif of eight highly homologous variants. Reactive arthritis synovial fluid and blood were previously reported to contain some motif variants. Researchers reportedly found disease-linked clones significantly enriched in matched ankylosing spondylitis synovial fluid. Clones linked to the disease showed a CD8+ phenotype. They occurred at relatively low frequencies in peripheral blood.

This TCR was sampled from a male donor with ankylosing spondylitis. This chain links TRBV19 with TRBJ1-6, with a weak D call TRBD1 (6 bases). The sample comprised blood, either unsorted or a sorted T cell fraction (not recorded which). The CDR3 protein is CASSITSGQNSPLHF. The CDR3 region has the DNA TGTGCCAGTAGTATTACTTCGGGACAAAATTCACCCCTCCACTTT.